Presented here are 2 T cell receptor beta chains from one specimen sequenced in a study of blood T cell repertoires in COVID-19. Assay used: immunoSEQ multiplex PCR; TCRdb lists only in-frame clones, some missing. The sample consists of 350,000 or so clones, around 88% of them appearing once. The sequenced material came from peripheral blood. Source of these receptors: a woman in her thirties with COVID-19, enrolled during active disease.

V gene TRBV6-6 combines with J gene TRBJ2-7; 8 nucleotides line up with TRBD1. Trimming took 4 bases from V and 2 from J; bases not matched to a gene: 4. Per germline, CDR1 MNHNY and CDR2 SVGAGI (reference sequence). The CDR3 sequence is 14 residues long. The CDR3 reads CASSWDRKTYEQYV. In DNA form, the CDR3 reads TGTGCCAGCAGTTGGGACAGGAAAACCTACGAGCAGTACGTC.

The chain couples TRBV18 to TRBJ2-6; 10 nucleotides align to TRBD1. V shed 4 bases and J 0 bases; nucleotides not matched to a gene: 3. CDR1 KGHSH and CDR2 LQKENI come from the germline V gene. This CDR3 is 17 amino acids long. Here the CDR3 reads CASSHRQGASGANVLTF. The DNA for the CDR3 is TGTGCCAGCTCACATAGACAGGGGGCCTCTGGGGCCAACGTCCTGACTTTC. The full variable domain, its missing parts supplied by reference TRBV18 and TRBJ2-6, is NAGVMQNPRHLVRRRGQEARLRCSPMKGHSHVYWYRQLPEEGLKFMVYLQKENIIDESGMPKERFSAEFPKEGPSILRIQQVVRGDSAAYFCASSHRQGASGANVLTFGAGSRLTVL.